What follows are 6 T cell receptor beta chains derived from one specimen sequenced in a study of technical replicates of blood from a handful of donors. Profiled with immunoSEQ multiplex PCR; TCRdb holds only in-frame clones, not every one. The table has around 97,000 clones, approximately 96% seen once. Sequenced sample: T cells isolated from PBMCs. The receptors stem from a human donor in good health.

CDR3 loop: CASSFSGGNYGYTF. The CDR3 DNA sequence: TGTGCCAGCAGCTTTTCAGGAGGGAACTATGGCTACACCTTC. V gene TRBV5-5 combines with J gene TRBJ1-2; no firm D call. In germline, CDR1 is SGHKS, CDR2 YYEKEE (reference sequence). The CDR3 length is 14 residues. Trimming took off 2 bases at V and 2 bases at J, with 10 bases between the two ends.

The CDR3 is CASSDRDRGGTGELFF. The CDR3 DNA is TGTGCCAGCAGTGACAGAGATCGCGGGGGTACCGGGGAGCTGTTTTTT. This sequence joins TRBV6-1 and TRBJ2-2; 7 bases fit TRBD2. The J segment lost 5 bases and the V segment lost 3 bases, leaving 9 bases of the junction unmatched. In germline, CDR1 is MNHNS, CDR2 SASEGT. The CDR3 has 16 amino acids.

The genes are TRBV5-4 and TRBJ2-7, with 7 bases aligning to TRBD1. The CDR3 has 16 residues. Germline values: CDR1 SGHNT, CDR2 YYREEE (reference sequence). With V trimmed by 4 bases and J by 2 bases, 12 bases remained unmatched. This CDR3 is CASSEQTGTVPYEQYF. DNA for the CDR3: TGTGCCAGCAGCGAACAAACCGGGACAGTGCCCTACGAGCAGTACTTC.

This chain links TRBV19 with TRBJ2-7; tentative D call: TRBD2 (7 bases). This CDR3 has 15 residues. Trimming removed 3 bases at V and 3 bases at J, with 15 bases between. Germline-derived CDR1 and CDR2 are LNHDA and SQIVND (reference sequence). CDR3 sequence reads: CASSIFEAGHYEQYF. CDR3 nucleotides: TGTGCCAGTAGTATCTTCGAAGCGGGACACTACGAGCAGTACTTC.

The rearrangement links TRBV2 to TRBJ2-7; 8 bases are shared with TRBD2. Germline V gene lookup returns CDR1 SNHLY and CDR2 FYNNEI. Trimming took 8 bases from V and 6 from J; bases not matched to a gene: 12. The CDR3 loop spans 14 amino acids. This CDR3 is CASSLWAGGGEQYF. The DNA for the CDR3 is TGTGCCAGCTCCCTTTGGGCGGGAGGAGGCGAGCAGTACTTC.

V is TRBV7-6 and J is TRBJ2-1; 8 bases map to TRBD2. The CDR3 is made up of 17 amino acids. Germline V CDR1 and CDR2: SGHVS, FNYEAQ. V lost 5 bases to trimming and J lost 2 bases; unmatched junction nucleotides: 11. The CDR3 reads CASSAQPAGEPYNEQFF. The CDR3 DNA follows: TGTGCCAGCAGCGCCCAACCAGCGGGAGAGCCCTACAATGAGCAGTTCTTC.